The rows below give T cell receptor beta chains drawn from one sample of a study of blood T cell repertoires in COVID-19. This table comes from immunoSEQ multiplex PCR, and its TCRdb copy is limited to in-frame clones, with some not included. Here the sample spans around 21,000 clones, almost 90% being singletons. Input material: peripheral blood. Every receptor here comes from a human donor in a cohort sampled during active COVID-19. Both conserved end residues are part of each CDR3. Each record gives: V gene, CDR3 length, J gene, D gene, clone size, CDR3 DNA, CDR3 protein. D genes are given only for firm matches. Size is omitted from some rows. Given values are once, few, many or a class for expanded clones.

TRBV5-5	19	TRBJ1-1	TRBD1	NA	TGTGCCAGCACCACATCCGGGACAGGGGTAAGGGGGCTGAACACTGAAGCTTTCTTT	CASTTSGTGVRGLNTEAFF
TRBV14	14	TRBJ2-7	NA	NA	TGTGCCAGCAGCCAAGGTTACAGGGCCTACGAGCAGTACTTC	CASSQGYRAYEQYF
TRBV18	15	TRBJ1-3	NA	NA	TGTGCCAGCTCACCTTACAGGGTGCTCGGAAACACCATATATTTT	CASSPYRVLGNTIYF
TRBV15	17	TRBJ2-1	TRBD2	NA	TGTGCCACCAGCAGAGATAGTTTTGGGGGGGTATCAAATGAGCAGTTCTTC	CATSRDSFGGVSNEQFF
TRBV5-1	15	TRBJ1-2	NA	NA	TGCGCCAGCAGCGCTTACCAACAGGGAGTCTATGGCTACACCTTC	CASSAYQQGVYGYTF
TRBV10-2	17	TRBJ2-2	NA	NA	TGCGCCAGCAGTGGCCGGGACTCCGAACAAAACACCGGGGAGCTGTTTTTT	CASSGRDSEQNTGELFF
TRBV6-1	14	TRBJ1-5	NA	NA	TGTGCCAGCAGTGATATCTGGGCGGGTCAGCCCCAGCATTTT	CASSDIWAGQPQHF
TRBV5-4	13	TRBJ1-5	NA	NA	TGTGCCAGCAGCTTGGATGCAGATCAGCCCCAGCATTTT	CASSLDADQPQHF
TRBV13	13	TRBJ1-4	NA	NA	TGTGCCAGCAGCACAGAGAGTAATGAAAAACTGTTTTTT	CASSTESNEKLFF
TRBV30	11	TRBJ2-7	NA	NA	TGTGCCTGGACCCCCGGGTACGAGCAGTACTTC	CAWTPGYEQYF
TRBV10-3	18	TRBJ1-6	NA	NA	TGTGCCATCAGTGAAGTCCACGGAGGACGTGTCGATAATTCACCCCTCCACTTT	CAISEVHGGRVDNSPLHF
TRBV27	14	TRBJ2-2	TRBD2	NA	TGTGTTTCCCGGGACTACTCGAACACCGGGGAGCTGTTTTTT	CVSRDYSNTGELFF
TRBV18	13	TRBJ2-7	NA	NA	TGTGCCAGCTCACCAGCTAGTTTAGCCGAGCAGTACTTC	CASSPASLAEQYF
TRBV30	15	TRBJ2-4	NA	NA	TGTGCCTGGAGTGTACCGGTGCTAGCCAAAAACATTCAGTACTTC	CAWSVPVLAKNIQYF
TRBV12-5	14	TRBJ2-4	NA	NA	TGTGCTAGTGGTTTGGCACTAGCCAAAAACATTCAGTACTTC	CASGLALAKNIQYF
TRBV6-5	12	TRBJ1-2	NA	NA	TGTGCCACCAGACAGGCGTACTATGGCTACACCTTC	CATRQAYYGYTF
TRBV7-9	12	TRBJ2-3	NA	NA	TGTGCCAGCAGTTATAATACAGATACGCAGTATTTT	CASSYNTDTQYF
TRBV7-9	14	TRBJ1-2	NA	NA	TGTGCCAGCAGCTTTAATAGGGGTCCCTATGGCTACACCTTC	CASSFNRGPYGYTF
TRBV3-1/TRBV3-2	16	TRBJ2-3	NA	NA	TGTGCCAGCAGCCAAGACTTGGCTAGCGATACAGATACGCAGTATTTT	CASSQDLASDTDTQYF
TRBV3-1/TRBV3-2	15	TRBJ1-2	NA	NA	TGTGCCAGCAGCCATCGGGGGGCGACCCTTCATGGCTACACCTTC	CASSHRGATLHGYTF
TRBV6-4	11	TRBJ2-5	NA	NA	TGTGCCAGAGAGGTACAAGAGACCCAGTACTTC	CAREVQETQYF
TRBV4-1	15	TRBJ1-1	NA	NA	TGCGCCAGCAGCCAATTTTTTTTTAGTCCCTTTGAAGCTTTCTTT	CASSQFFFSPFEAFF
TRBV7-9	14	TRBJ1-2	NA	NA	TGTGCCAGCAGCTCCGGGGGAGGGGACTATGGCTACACCTTC	CASSSGGGDYGYTF
TRBV24-1	11	TRBJ2-4	NA	NA	TGCGGGGGACTAGCCAAAAACATTCAGTACTTC	CGGLAKNIQYF
TRBV7-9	13	TRBJ1-2	TRBD1	once	TGTGCCAGCAGCTCACAGGGGATTGGGGGCTACACCTTC	CASSSQGIGGYTF
TRBV24-1	13	TRBJ1-2	TRBD1	NA	TGTGCCACCAAAGGACAGGGGTACTATGGCTACACCTTC	CATKGQGYYGYTF
TRBV20-1	11	TRBJ1-1	TRBD1	once	TGCAGTGCTTCGGGACAGTCTGAAGCTTTCTTT	CSASGQSEAFF
TRBV2	10	TRBJ2-4	NA	NA	TGTGCCAGCAGTGTCGGTAACCAGTACTTC	CASSVGNQYF
TRBV5-1	13	TRBJ2-7	TRBD2	once	TGCGCCAGCAGCTCGGCGGGGGGCTACGAGCAGTACTTC	CASSSAGGYEQYF
TRBV5-4	15	TRBJ1-2	TRBD1	NA	TGTGCCAGCAGCCCCGGGCAGGGGGTTGACTATGGCTACACCTTC	CASSPGQGVDYGYTF
TRBV5-1	14	TRBJ1-2	TRBD1	NA	TGCGCCAGCAGCCTGGGACAGCCCAACTATGGCTACACCTTC	CASSLGQPNYGYTF
TRBV4-2	13	TRBJ1-2	NA	NA	TGTGCCAGCAGCCAAGAACGGGGTTCGCGCTACACCTTC	CASSQERGSRYTF
TRBV9	15	TRBJ2-5	NA	NA	TGTGCCAGCAGCGTAGGGACTCTGGAAGGGGAGACCCAGTACTTC	CASSVGTLEGETQYF
TRBV19	14	TRBJ2-3	TRBD1	NA	TGTGCCAGTAGTATCGGACAGGCCACAGATACGCAGTATTTT	CASSIGQATDTQYF
TRBV3-1/TRBV3-2	14	TRBJ2-3	TRBD1	once	TGTGCCAGCAGCCGCCTTACAGGGGGAGATACGCAGTATTTT	CASSRLTGGDTQYF
TRBV2	15	TRBJ1-5	TRBD1	NA	TGTGCCAGCAGTCCGGGACAGCTTAGCAATCAGCCCCAGCATTTT	CASSPGQLSNQPQHF
TRBV30	14	TRBJ1-5	NA	NA	TGTGCCTGGGGAAGAACAGAAATTAATCAGCCCCAGCATTTT	CAWGRTEINQPQHF
TRBV7-2	16	TRBJ2-3	NA	NA	TGTGCCAGCAGCTTAGATAGGGGGGGGGACACAGATACGCAGTATTTT	CASSLDRGGDTDTQYF
TRBV1	16	TRBJ1-2	NA	NA	TGCACCAGCCTCCCTCATGGGCGGCCGGGGGACTATGGCTACACCTTC	CTSLPHGRPGDYGYTF
TRBV5-1	14	TRBJ1-4	NA	NA	TGCGCCAGCAGCTTTCGCACAGTCGAGGAAAAACTGTTTTTT	CASSFRTVEEKLFF
TRBV6-5	11	TRBJ2-4	NA	NA	TGTGCCGGAGCCGGCGAAAACATTCAGTACTTC	CAGAGENIQYF
TRBV30	14	TRBJ2-7	TRBD1	NA	TGTGCCTGGAGCTCCGGGACAGGGGTTTACGAGCAGTACTTC	CAWSSGTGVYEQYF
TRBV5-4	15	TRBJ1-2	TRBD1	NA	TGTGCCAGCAGCATACGACAGGGGGCGGGCTATGGCTACACCTTC	CASSIRQGAGYGYTF
TRBV13	15	TRBJ2-7	TRBD1	NA	TGTGCCAGCAGCCCGGGGACAGGGGGCGCCTACGAGCAGTACTTC	CASSPGTGGAYEQYF